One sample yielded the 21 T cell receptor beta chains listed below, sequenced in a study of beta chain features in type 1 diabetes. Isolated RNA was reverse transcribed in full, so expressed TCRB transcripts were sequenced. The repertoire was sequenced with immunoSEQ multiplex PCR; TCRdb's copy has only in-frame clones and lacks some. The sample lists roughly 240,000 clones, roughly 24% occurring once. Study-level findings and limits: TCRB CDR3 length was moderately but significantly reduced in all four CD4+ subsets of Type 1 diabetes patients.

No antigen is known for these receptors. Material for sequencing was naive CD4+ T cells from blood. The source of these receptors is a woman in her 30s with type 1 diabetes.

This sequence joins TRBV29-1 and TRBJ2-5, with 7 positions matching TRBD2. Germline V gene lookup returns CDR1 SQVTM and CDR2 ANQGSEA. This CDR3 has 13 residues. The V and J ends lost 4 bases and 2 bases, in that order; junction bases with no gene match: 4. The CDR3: CSVARTRQETQYF. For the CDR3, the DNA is TGCAGCGTTGCCCGGACTAGACAAGAGACCCAGTACTTC.

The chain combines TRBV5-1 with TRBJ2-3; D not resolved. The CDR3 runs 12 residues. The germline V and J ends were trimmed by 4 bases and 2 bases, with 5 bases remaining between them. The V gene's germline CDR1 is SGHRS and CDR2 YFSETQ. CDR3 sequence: CASSRVTDTQYF. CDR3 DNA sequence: TGCGCCAGCAGCCGAGTCACAGATACGCAGTATTTT.

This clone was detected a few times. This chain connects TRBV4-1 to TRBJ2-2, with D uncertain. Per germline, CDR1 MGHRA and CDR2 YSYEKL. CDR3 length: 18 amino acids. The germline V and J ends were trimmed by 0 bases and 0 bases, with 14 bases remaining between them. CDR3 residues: CASSQEMAGTANTGELFF. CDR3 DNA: TGCGCCAGCAGCCAAGAGATGGCCGGCACAGCGAACACCGGGGAGCTGTTTTTT.

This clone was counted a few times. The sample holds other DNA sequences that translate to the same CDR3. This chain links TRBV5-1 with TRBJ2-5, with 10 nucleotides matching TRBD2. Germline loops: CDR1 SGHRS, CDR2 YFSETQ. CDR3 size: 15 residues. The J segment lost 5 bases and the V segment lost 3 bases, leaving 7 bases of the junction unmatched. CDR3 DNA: TGCGCCAGCAGCTGGGGGCTAGCGGGAGAGGAGACCCAGTACTTC. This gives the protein CASSWGLAGEETQYF.

The CDR3 spells CASSPISSGNSEQFF. The CDR3 region has the DNA TGTGCCAGCTCACCAATTTCATCGGGGAACAGTGAGCAGTTCTTC. V usage is TRBV18 and J usage is TRBJ2-1; D might be TRBD2 (5 bases). CDR3 length equals 15 residues. Per the germline V gene, CDR1 is KGHSH and CDR2 is LQKENI. V dropped 2 bases and J dropped 9 bases, with 17 bases sitting between them.

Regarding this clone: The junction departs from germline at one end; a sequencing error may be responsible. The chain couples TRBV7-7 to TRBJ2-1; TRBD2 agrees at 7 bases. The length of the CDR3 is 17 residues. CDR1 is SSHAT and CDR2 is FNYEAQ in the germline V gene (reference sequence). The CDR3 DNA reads TGTGCTAGCAGCTCTGGAGCGGTGGGAGGGGTCCTCAATGAGCAGTTCTTC. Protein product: CASSSGAVGGVLNEQFF.

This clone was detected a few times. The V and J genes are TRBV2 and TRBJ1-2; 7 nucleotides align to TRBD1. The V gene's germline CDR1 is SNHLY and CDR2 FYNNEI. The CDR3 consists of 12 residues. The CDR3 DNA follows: TGTGTCGGAGGGACAGATTCATATGGCTACACCTTC. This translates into CVGGTDSYGYTF.

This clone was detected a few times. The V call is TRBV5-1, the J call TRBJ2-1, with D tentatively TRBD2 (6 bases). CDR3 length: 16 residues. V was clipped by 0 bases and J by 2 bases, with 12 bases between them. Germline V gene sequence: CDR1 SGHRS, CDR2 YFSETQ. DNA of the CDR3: TGCGCCAGCAGCTTGGATCCGGGAGCGCCCTACAATGAGCAGTTCTTC. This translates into CASSLDPGAPYNEQFF.

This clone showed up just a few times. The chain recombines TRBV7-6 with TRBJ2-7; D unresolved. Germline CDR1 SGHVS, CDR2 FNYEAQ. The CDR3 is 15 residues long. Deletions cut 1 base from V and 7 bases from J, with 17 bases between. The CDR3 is CASSLGGSRRGEQYF. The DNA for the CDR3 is TGTGCCAGCAGCTTAGGAGGTAGCCGGAGAGGAGAGCAGTACTTC. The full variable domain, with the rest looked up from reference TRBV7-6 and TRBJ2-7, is GAGVSQSPRYKVTKRGQDVALRCDPISGHVSLYWYRQALGQGPEFLTYFNYEAQQDKSGLPNDRFSAERPEGSISTLTIQRTEQRDSAMYRCASSLGGSRRGEQYFGPGTRLTVT.

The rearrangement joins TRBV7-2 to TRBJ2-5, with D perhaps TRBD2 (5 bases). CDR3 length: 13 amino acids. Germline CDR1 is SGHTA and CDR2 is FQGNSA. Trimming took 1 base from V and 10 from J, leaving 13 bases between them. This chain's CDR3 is CASSLVVPRGQYF. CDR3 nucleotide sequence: TGTGCCAGCAGCTTAGTGGTACCTCGGGGCCAGTACTTC.

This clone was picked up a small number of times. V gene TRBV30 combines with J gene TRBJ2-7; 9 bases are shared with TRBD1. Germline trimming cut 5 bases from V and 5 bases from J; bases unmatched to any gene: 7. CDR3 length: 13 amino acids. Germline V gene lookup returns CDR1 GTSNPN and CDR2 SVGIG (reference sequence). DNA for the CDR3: TGTGCCTGGTCCCGGGACAGGGCCCACGAGCAGTACTTC. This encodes CAWSRDRAHEQYF.

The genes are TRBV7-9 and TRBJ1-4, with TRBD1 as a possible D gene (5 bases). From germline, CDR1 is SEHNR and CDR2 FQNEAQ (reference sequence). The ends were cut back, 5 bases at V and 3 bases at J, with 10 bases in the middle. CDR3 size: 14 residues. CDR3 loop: CASSRRDSNEKLFF. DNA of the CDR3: TGTGCCAGCAGCCGCCGGGACTCTAATGAAAAACTGTTTTTT.

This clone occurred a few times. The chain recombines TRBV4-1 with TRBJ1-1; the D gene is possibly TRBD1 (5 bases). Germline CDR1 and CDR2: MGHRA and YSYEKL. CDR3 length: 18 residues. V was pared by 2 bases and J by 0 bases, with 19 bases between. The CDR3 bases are TGCGCCAGCAGCCAACCCGGGGGGGGGAGGGTATTGAACACTGAAGCTTTCTTT. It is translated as CASSQPGGGRVLNTEAFF.

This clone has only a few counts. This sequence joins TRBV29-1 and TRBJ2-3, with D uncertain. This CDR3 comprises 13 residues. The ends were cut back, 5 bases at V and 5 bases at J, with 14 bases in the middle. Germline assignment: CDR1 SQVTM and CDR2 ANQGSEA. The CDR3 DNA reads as TGCAGCGTTCGGTGGAGTCCCAAAGATACGCAGTATTTT. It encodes CSVRWSPKDTQYF.

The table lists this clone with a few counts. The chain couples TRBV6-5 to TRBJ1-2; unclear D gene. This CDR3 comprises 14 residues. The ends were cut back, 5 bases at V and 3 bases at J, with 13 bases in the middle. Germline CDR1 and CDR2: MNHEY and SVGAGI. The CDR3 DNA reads TGTGCCAGCAGTCCCGGGGAGCGGCACTATGGCTACACCTTC. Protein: CASSPGERHYGYTF.

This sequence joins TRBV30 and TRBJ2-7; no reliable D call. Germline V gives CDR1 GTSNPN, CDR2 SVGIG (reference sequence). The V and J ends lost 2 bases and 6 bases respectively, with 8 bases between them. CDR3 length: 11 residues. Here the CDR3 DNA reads TGTGCCTGGAGTCGTACTACCGAGCAGTACTTC. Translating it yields CAWSRTTEQYF.

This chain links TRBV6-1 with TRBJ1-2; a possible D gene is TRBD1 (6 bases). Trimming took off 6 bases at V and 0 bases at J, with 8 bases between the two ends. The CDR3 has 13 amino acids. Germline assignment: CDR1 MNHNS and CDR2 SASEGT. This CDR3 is CASRDRSNYGYTF. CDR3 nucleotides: TGTGCCAGCAGGGACAGATCTAACTATGGCTACACCTTC.

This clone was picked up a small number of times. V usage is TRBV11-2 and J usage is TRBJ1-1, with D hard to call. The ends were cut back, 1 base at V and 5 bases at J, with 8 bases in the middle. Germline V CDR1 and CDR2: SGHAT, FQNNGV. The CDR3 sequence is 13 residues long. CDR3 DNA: TGTGCCAGCAGCTTAGCCTTCCAGACTGAAGCTTTCTTT. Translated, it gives CASSLAFQTEAFF.

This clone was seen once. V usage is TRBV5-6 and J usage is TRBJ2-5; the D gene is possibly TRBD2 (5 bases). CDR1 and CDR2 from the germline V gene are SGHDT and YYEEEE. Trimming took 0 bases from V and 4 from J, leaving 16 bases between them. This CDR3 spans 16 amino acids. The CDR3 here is CASSLANLRGGETQYF. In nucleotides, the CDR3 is TGTGCCAGCAGCTTGGCGAATTTGAGAGGAGGAGAGACCCAGTACTTC.

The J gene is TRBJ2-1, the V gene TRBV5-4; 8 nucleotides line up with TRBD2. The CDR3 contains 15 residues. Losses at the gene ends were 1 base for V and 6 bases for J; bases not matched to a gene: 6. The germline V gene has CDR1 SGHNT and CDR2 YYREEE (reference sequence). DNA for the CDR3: TGTGCCAGCAGCTTGACTAGCGGAGAATCCAATGAGCAGTTCTTC. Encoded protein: CASSLTSGESNEQFF.

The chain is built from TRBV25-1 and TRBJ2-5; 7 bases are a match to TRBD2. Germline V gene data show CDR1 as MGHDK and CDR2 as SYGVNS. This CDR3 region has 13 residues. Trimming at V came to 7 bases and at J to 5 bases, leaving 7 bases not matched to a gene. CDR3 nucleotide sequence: TGTGCCAGCACCCCCTGGGGGGGGGAGACCCAGTACTTC. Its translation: CASTPWGGETQYF.